The 20 T cell receptor beta chains below were found in one sample sequenced in a study of blood T cell repertoires in COVID-19. Method: immunoSEQ multiplex PCR; TCRdb's copy keeps in-frame clones and lacks some. The profile shows about 68,000 clones, approximately 81% of them singletons. Specimen: peripheral blood. The receptors stem from a man aged 50 or older with active COVID-19.

V is TRBV12-3 or TRBV12-4 and J is TRBJ1-1; 7 bases are shared with TRBD1. Germline trimming cut 10 bases from V and 2 bases from J; bases unmatched to any gene: 7. The CDR3 loop spans 13 amino acids. CDR3 loop: CATDREGNTEAFF. DNA of the CDR3: TGTGCCACCGACAGGGAAGGAAACACTGAAGCTTTCTTT.

The genes are TRBV4-3 and TRBJ1-5; D ambiguous. From germline, CDR1 is LGHNA and CDR2 YSLEER. The CDR3 has 13 amino acids. Trimming cost V 0 bases and J 9 bases, with 9 bases left between them. The CDR3 spells CASSQDRETPQHF. The CDR3 bases are TGCGCCAGCAGCCAAGATCGGGAAACGCCCCAGCATTTT.

The rearrangement uses TRBV28 and TRBJ2-1; 12 nucleotides align to TRBD2. This CDR3 region has 16 residues. V gave up 5 bases and J gave up 5 bases; unmatched junction bases: 7. Germline V gives CDR1 MDHEN, CDR2 SYDVKM. The CDR3, as DNA: TGTGCCAGCAGTCCCCCGGGACTAGCGGGTAACAATGAGCAGTTCTTC. The encoded protein is CASSPPGLAGNNEQFF.

This chain uses TRBV7-2 with TRBJ2-7, with a tentative D call TRBD2 (7 bases). The CDR3 extends over 16 amino acids. Germline V gene lookup returns CDR1 SGHTA and CDR2 FQGNSA. V gave up 2 bases and J gave up 0 bases, with 14 bases separating them. This chain's CDR3 is CASSLQGTTSSYEQYF. CDR3 nucleotides: TGTGCCAGCAGCTTACAGGGGACTACCAGCTCCTACGAGCAGTACTTC. The full variable domain, completed using reference TRBV7-2 and TRBJ2-7, is GAGVSQSPSNKVTEKGKDVELRCDPISGHTALYWYRQSLGQGLEFLIYFQGNSAPDKSGLPSDRFSAERTGGSVSTLTIQRTQQEDSAVYLCASSLQGTTSSYEQYFGPGTRLTVT.

This clone was found a few times. The chain uses TRBV19 and TRBJ1-1, with a weak D call TRBD1 (6 bases). Germline assignment: CDR1 LNHDA and CDR2 SQIVND (reference sequence). The CDR3 is made up of 15 amino acids. Trimming took off 5 bases at V and 0 bases at J, with 13 bases between the two ends. The CDR3 DNA follows: TGTGCCAGTAGTGGGAGGGGGGCCGTGAACACTGAAGCTTTCTTT. Its translation is CASSGRGAVNTEAFF.

The chain has TRBV5-8 and TRBJ1-1; TRBD1 is a possible D gene (5 bases). Looked up from germline, CDR1 is SGHTS and CDR2 is YDEGEE. With 0 bases removed from V and 4 bases from J, the gap between germline ends came to 19 bases. CDR3 length: 17 residues. The CDR3 is CASSLVGDSSGTTEAFF. Written as DNA, the CDR3 is TGTGCCAGCAGCTTGGTTGGGGACTCCTCGGGTACCACTGAAGCTTTCTTT.

This rearrangement joins TRBV4-2 to TRBJ2-7; TRBD2 agrees at 11 bases. This CDR3 is 14 amino acids long. V lost 4 bases and J lost 6; bases outside the gene matches: 5. Germline V gene data show CDR1 as LGHNA and CDR2 as YNFKEQ. The CDR3 here is CASSPTSGGTEQYF. The CDR3 DNA sequence: TGTGCCAGCAGCCCTACTAGCGGGGGTACCGAGCAGTACTTC.

V usage is TRBV4-1 and J usage is TRBJ2-2; D possibly corresponds to TRBD1 (6 bases). Germline-derived CDR1 and CDR2 are MGHRA and YSYEKL. The CDR3 is made up of 15 amino acids. V lost 2 bases and J lost 4, with 11 bases in between. CDR3 residues: CASSQWGRGTGELFF. The CDR3 DNA reads as TGCGCCAGCAGCCAATGGGGGCGCGGCACCGGGGAGCTGTTTTTT.

The chain uses TRBV7-9 and TRBJ2-1, with 12 bases aligning to TRBD2. Germline V gene data show CDR1 as SEHNR and CDR2 as FQNEAQ (reference sequence). The CDR3 sequence is 15 residues long. With V trimmed by 1 base and J by 7 bases, 2 bases remained unmatched. DNA for the CDR3: TGTGCCAGCAGCTTAGGGACTAGCGGGACAAATGAGCAGTTCTTC. It translates to CASSLGTSGTNEQFF.

The chain has TRBV30 and TRBJ2-5; 10 nucleotides match TRBD2. Germline assignment: CDR1 GTSNPN and CDR2 SVGIG (reference sequence). The V gene end was trimmed by 0 bases and the J gene end by 6 bases; junction bases not matched to a gene: 7. The CDR3 runs 15 residues. The CDR3 bases are TGTGCCTGGAGTGTAATGGCTAGCGGGAGTAAGACCCAGTACTTC. Protein product: CAWSVMASGSKTQYF.

The rearrangement joins TRBV7-2 to TRBJ1-2, with D maybe TRBD1 (5 bases). Germline lookup yields CDR1 SGHTA and CDR2 FQGNSA. This CDR3 has 13 amino acids. V was shortened by 10 bases and J by 4 bases, with 16 bases between the two germline ends. This chain's CDR3 is CATRGEVSYGYTF. The CDR3 DNA sequence: TGTGCCACCCGGGGGGAAGTTAGCTATGGCTACACCTTC.

The chain employs TRBV5-6 and TRBJ2-7, with TRBD1 as a possible D gene (5 bases). This CDR3 comprises 14 residues. Per germline, CDR1 SGHDT and CDR2 YYEEEE. The germline V and J ends were trimmed by 2 bases and 5 bases, with 14 bases remaining between them. The CDR3 spells CASSFGRVRDEQYF. The CDR3, as DNA: TGTGCCAGCAGCTTCGGCAGGGTTAGAGACGAGCAGTACTTC.

The chain employs TRBV19 and TRBJ2-2; D possibly corresponds to TRBD1 (5 bases). CDR1 is LNHDA, CDR2 SQIVND, per germline (reference sequence). CDR3 length: 14 amino acids. V shed 5 bases and J shed 4 bases, with 11 bases lying between them. CDR3 bases: TGTGCCAGTAGTGTTGACAGTTTCACCGGGGAGCTGTTTTTT. Protein product: CASSVDSFTGELFF.

The chain joins TRBV27 to TRBJ1-6; D is unclear. CDR1 is MNHEY and CDR2 is SMNVEV in the germline V gene (reference sequence). Trimming pared 6 bases from V and 1 base from J, leaving 10 bases between. The CDR3 is 15 residues long. The CDR3 coding sequence is TGTGCCAGCAGCCCAGCGAGGTCCTATAATTCACCCCTCCACTTT. Residues: CASSPARSYNSPLHF.

This chain uses TRBV6-5 with TRBJ2-5, with D possibly matching TRBD1 (5 bases). The CDR3 has 15 amino acids. Trimming removed 0 bases from V and 7 bases from J, with 15 bases in between. Germline CDR1 and CDR2: MNHEY and SVGAGI. CDR3 nucleotide sequence: TGTGCCAGCAGTTACTCGAGGCAGGGCGGTGGGACCCAGTACTTC. Its protein product is CASSYSRQGGGTQYF.

The DNA of the CDR3 is TGTGCCAGCAGCATGGGGACTAGCGATAAACAAGAGACCCAGTACTTC. It encodes CASSMGTSDKQETQYF. V is TRBV7-9 and J is TRBJ2-5, with TRBD2 identical over 10 bases. Germline values: CDR1 SEHNR, CDR2 FQNEAQ (reference sequence). This CDR3 region has 16 residues. V shed 5 bases and J 2 bases; nucleotides not matched to a gene: 8.

This clone was observed a single time. CDR3 in amino acids: CASSLGSASTDTQYF. The CDR3 bases are TGTGCCAGCAGTTTAGGGAGCGCTAGCACAGATACGCAGTATTTT. The V call is TRBV27, the J call TRBJ2-3; D is possibly TRBD2 (5 bases). The V end was cut by 2 bases, the J end by 0 bases, with 9 bases between. The germline V gene has CDR1 MNHEY and CDR2 SMNVEV (reference sequence). The CDR3 is 15 amino acids.

CDR3 nucleotide sequence: TGTGCCAGCAGCTTAGGGTTGGACAGGACGAACTATGGCTACACCTTC. Its translation: CASSLGLDRTNYGYTF. The chain carries TRBV7-9 and TRBJ1-2, with 7 bases that match TRBD1. Losses at the gene ends were 1 base for V and 2 bases for J; bases not matched to a gene: 7. The CDR3 has 16 residues. Germline values: CDR1 SEHNR, CDR2 FQNEAQ (reference sequence).

V usage is TRBV2 and J usage is TRBJ2-5; D perhaps matches TRBD2 (6 bases). The germline V gene has CDR1 SNHLY and CDR2 FYNNEI. The length of the CDR3 is 15 residues. With 3 bases removed from V and 5 bases from J, the gap between germline ends came to 16 bases. For the CDR3, the DNA is TGTGCCAGCAGTGAGAGGTCAGCGGGTGGGGAGACCCAGTACTTC. Translating it yields CASSERSAGGETQYF.

V is TRBV7-6 and J is TRBJ1-5, with D unclear. Germline values: CDR1 SGHVS, CDR2 FNYEAQ. CDR3 length equals 14 residues. The germline V and J ends were trimmed by 5 bases and 4 bases, with 12 bases remaining between them. The CDR3: CASSLRGRNQPQHF. CDR3 nucleotide sequence: TGTGCCAGCAGCCTTAGAGGAAGAAATCAGCCCCAGCATTTT.